These T cell receptor beta chains were read from a single sample in a study of blood T cell repertoires in COVID-19. Profiling relied on immunoSEQ multiplex PCR, and the TCRdb table lists in-frame clones only, not all of them. The sample includes fewer than 150,000 clones, under 90% of them seen just once. The sample taken for sequencing was peripheral blood. These receptors originate from a woman older than 75 in a cohort sampled during active or convalescent COVID-19. CDR3s include the opening cysteine and the closing phenylalanine or tryptophan. D genes are given only for firm matches. Clone size is given for some rows only: seen once, a few or many times, or a class if the clone is expanded.

>.|TRBJ2-5|.|TRBV15
TGTGCCACCAGCAGAGCGCCTCAGGGGAAGGCTCAAGAGACCCAGTACTTC
CATSRAPQGKAQETQYF
>.|TRBJ2-7|TRBD1|TRBV30
TGTGCCTGGAGTAGAGGACAGGGCTACGAGCAGTACTTC
CAWSRGQGYEQYF
>.|TRBJ1-4|.|TRBV7-9
TGTGCCAGCAGCCGCCCAGTGCAGGGTGATAGTGAAAAACTGTTTTTT
CASSRPVQGDSEKLFF
>.|TRBJ2-3|TRBD2|TRBV12-5
TGTGCTAGTGGTTTGGGATTGTTAGCGGGAGATACGCAGTATTTT
CASGLGLLAGDTQYF
>.|TRBJ1-2|.|TRBV7-2
TGTGCCAGCAGCTCTCTCTGGGAGGGCTACACCTTC
CASSSLWEGYTF
>few|TRBJ2-1|TRBD1|TRBV2
TGTGCCAGCAGCGAGGGACAGGGGGCATATGAGCAGTTCTTC
CASSEGQGAYEQFF
>.|TRBJ2-7|.|TRBV29-1
TGCAGCCCCGGGGAGGTATCATGCGGCTACGAGCAGTACTTC
CSPGEVSCGYEQYF
>.|TRBJ2-1|.|TRBV5-1
TGCGCCAGCAGCTTGGTGGGGGGGGCGTCCTACAATGAGCAGTTCTTC
CASSLVGGASYNEQFF
>.|TRBJ2-1|TRBD1|TRBV19
TGTGCCAGTAGTCCCTGGACAGGGGGCCAAAGTGAGCAGTTCTTC
CASSPWTGGQSEQFF
>.|TRBJ2-3|.|TRBV5-5
TGTGCCAGCAGCCTCGACGGGGGGCTTTGGACAGATACGCAGTATTTT
CASSLDGGLWTDTQYF
>few|TRBJ1-5|TRBD1|TRBV5-1
TGCGCCAGCAGCATGACAGGGAATCAGCCCCAGCATTTT
CASSMTGNQPQHF
>.|TRBJ2-1|.|TRBV24-1
TGTGCCACCAGTGATCCTCGGGACTTCTACAATGAGCAGTTCTTC
CATSDPRDFYNEQFF
>.|TRBJ2-7|TRBD1|TRBV7-9
TGTGCCAGCAGCTTAGGGACAGGAGGCGAGCAGTACTTC
CASSLGTGGEQYF
>.|TRBJ2-1|.|TRBV3-1/TRBV3-2
TGTGCCAGCAGCCAAGAAAGCGTAGGGGGTGAGCAGTTCTTC
CASSQESVGGEQFF
>.|TRBJ1-2|.|TRBV28
TGTGCCAGCGCCGGGGGGGCAGTTGAGGGCTACACCTTC
CASAGGAVEGYTF
>.|TRBJ2-5|TRBD1|TRBV15
TGTGCCACCAGCGGCCGGGACAGGGCTGTTCAAGAGACCCAGTACTTC
CATSGRDRAVQETQYF
>.|TRBJ1-1|TRBD1|TRBV29-1
TGCAGCGCCCGCAGGGGGCTGGGTACTGAAGCTTTCTTT
CSARRGLGTEAFF
>.|TRBJ2-2|.|TRBV5-4
TGTGCCAGCAGCTTGGACACGCCGAACACCGGGGAGCTGTTTTTT
CASSLDTPNTGELFF
>.|TRBJ2-5|TRBD1|TRBV27
TGTGCCAGCAGATTAGGGACAGGGGTCAGACAAGAGACCCAGTACTTC
CASRLGTGVRQETQYF
>.|TRBJ2-3|.|TRBV13
TGTGCCAGCAGCTTAAGGGGGGACTACTCAGATACGCAGTATTTT
CASSLRGDYSDTQYF
>once|TRBJ2-3|TRBD2|TRBV5-1
TGCGCCAGCAGCTACTCACTAGCGGGGGAACTAGATACGCAGTATTTT
CASSYSLAGELDTQYF
>.|TRBJ1-2|.|TRBV6-1
TGTGCCAGCAGTGAAGGTGTCTGGGCCTATGGCTACACCTTC
CASSEGVWAYGYTF
>once|TRBJ2-3|TRBD2|TRBV15
TGTGCCACCAGCAGACTGAAAGGACTAGCGGGGGATTACACGCAGTATTTT
CATSRLKGLAGDYTQYF
>.|TRBJ2-3|TRBD1|TRBV24-1
TGTGCCACCAGTGACCGAGACAGGGCAGGGGATACGCAGTATTTT
CATSDRDRAGDTQYF
>.|TRBJ2-3|TRBD2|TRBV7-9
TGTGCCAGCAGGTCTAACGCGGGGGGCCTTCCAGATACGCAGTATTTT
CASRSNAGGLPDTQYF
>.|TRBJ2-1|TRBD2|TRBV7-3
TGTGCCAGCAGCCGACAGGGACTAGCGGACAATGAGCAGTTCTTC
CASSRQGLADNEQFF
>.|TRBJ1-2|TRBD1|TRBV30
TGTGCCTGGAGCAGTACAGGGGTCAACTATGGCTACACCTTC
CAWSSTGVNYGYTF
>.|TRBJ2-3|TRBD2|TRBV5-4
TGTGCCAGCAGCTTGTATCTAGCGGGGGGAGATACGCAGTATTTT
CASSLYLAGGDTQYF
>.|TRBJ2-7|.|TRBV3-1/TRBV3-2
TGTGCCAGCAGCTACCTGGTGGGCATCGAGCAGTACTTC
CASSYLVGIEQYF
>.|TRBJ1-4|.|TRBV7-9
TGTGCCAGCAGCTTAGGGACGCGGAGGGGCAATGAAAAACTGTTTTTT
CASSLGTRRGNEKLFF
>.|TRBJ2-1|TRBD1|TRBV19
TGTGCCAGTCAACAAAGACAGGGACCTTACAATGAGCAGTTCTTC
CASQQRQGPYNEQFF
>.|TRBJ2-1|TRBD2|TRBV7-3
TGTGCCAGCAGCTTAATCGGTGGGCCTAGCGGGGGCCTTGGAGAGCAGTTCTTC
CASSLIGGPSGGLGEQFF
>.|TRBJ1-2|.|TRBV7-2
TGTGCCAGCAGTTCCCCAAACACCAACTATGGCTACACCTTC
CASSSPNTNYGYTF
>.|TRBJ2-7|TRBD2|TRBV5-4
TGTGCCAGCAGCCGCGGGGGGGGAAGCTCCTACGAGCAGTACTTC
CASSRGGGSSYEQYF
>.|TRBJ2-2|TRBD1|TRBV7-2
TGTGCCAGCAGCTCCGCGGACAGGGTATCCGGGGAGCTGTTTTTT
CASSSADRVSGELFF
>.|TRBJ2-3|.|TRBV18
TGTGCCAGCTCACCAGCACGGGAGAGCACAGATACGCAGTATTTT
CASSPARESTDTQYF
>once|TRBJ2-7|.|TRBV2
TGTGCCAGCAGCGTCCAGTTGAATTACGAGCAGTACTTC
CASSVQLNYEQYF
>.|TRBJ2-1|TRBD2|TRBV5-6
TGTGCCAGCAGCTTGCCCGTTTTTAGCGGGCAGAACAATGAGCAGTTCTTC
CASSLPVFSGQNNEQFF
>.|TRBJ1-6|TRBD1|TRBV30
TGTGCCTGGAGTAAATTAGACAGGGTGAATTCACCCCTCCACTTT
CAWSKLDRVNSPLHF
>.|TRBJ1-6|.|TRBV2
TGTGCCAGCAGTGAAACAGGATCTTATAATTCACCCCTCCACTTT
CASSETGSYNSPLHF
>.|TRBJ1-4|TRBD1|TRBV28
TGTGCCAGCAGTCCAGGGGGCGATGAAAAACTGTTTTTT
CASSPGGDEKLFF
>once|TRBJ2-5|TRBD2|TRBV2
TGTGCCAGCAGTTTCGGTAGCGGGGGGGTGGAGACCCAGTACTTC
CASSFGSGGVETQYF
>.|TRBJ2-5|.|TRBV5-1
TGCGCCAGCAGCGTACAGGAAAATCAAGAGACCCAGTACTTC
CASSVQENQETQYF
>.|TRBJ2-4|.|TRBV3-1/TRBV3-2
TGTGCCAGCAGCCAAACACGCAACATTCAGTACTTC
CASSQTRNIQYF
>.|TRBJ2-7|TRBD2|TRBV5-1
TGCGCCAGCAGCGAGAGCGGGGGACCTGAGGAGCAGTACTTC
CASSESGGPEEQYF
>.|TRBJ2-2|TRBD1|TRBV29-1
TGCAGCGCAAGGGACAGGCCAACGAACACCGGGGAGCTGTTTTTT
CSARDRPTNTGELFF
>.|TRBJ1-1|TRBD1|TRBV7-6
TGTGCCAGCAGGTCTGGACAGGGGGCATTGAACACTGAAGCTTTCTTT
CASRSGQGALNTEAFF
>.|TRBJ2-7|.|TRBV15
TGTGCCACCAGCAGAGAACAGGTCTCCTACGAGCAGTACTTC
CATSREQVSYEQYF
>.|TRBJ1-1|TRBD1|TRBV5-1
TGCGCCAGCAGCTCGGGACAGGGGCTGACTGAAGCTTTCTTT
CASSSGQGLTEAFF
>.|TRBJ2-2|TRBD1|TRBV19
TGTGCCAGTAGTATAAGTCAGGGGGCGGACACCGGGGAGCTGTTTTTT
CASSISQGADTGELFF